Listed here are 3 T cell receptor beta chains from one sample, sequenced in a study of OX40 agonist ivuxolimab in advanced cancers. Clones were read by immunoSEQ multiplex PCR, and TCRdb kept only the in-frame ones, dropping some. The sample holds around 46,000 clones, 91% seen once. Sequenced here: CD4+ or CD8+ T cells sorted from blood, sampled in a trial of the OX40 agonist ivuxolimab. The receptors here all came from an adult with an advanced solid tumor such as melanoma, head and neck, liver or kidney cancer.

V usage is TRBV13 and J usage is TRBJ2-7; D is possibly TRBD1 or TRBD2 (5 bases each). There are 16 residues in the CDR3. Between the trimmed V and J ends, which lost 5 bases and 1 base, there was a span of 18 bases. The germline gives CDR1 PRHDT, CDR2 FYEKMQ (reference sequence). The CDR3 nucleotides read TGTGCCAGCAGCCTTCGAGGGGCAAAGATTTCCTACGAGCAGTACGTC. Translated: CASSLRGAKISYEQYV.

The chain links TRBV6-1 to TRBJ1-2; no clear D gene. Germline V CDR1 and CDR2: MNHNS, SASEGT. This CDR3 has 15 amino acids. Trimming pared 2 bases from V and 6 bases from J, leaving 16 bases between. The CDR3: CASSESLSPADGYTF. The CDR3 bases are TGTGCCAGCAGTGAATCCCTCTCCCCGGCCGATGGCTACACCTTC.

V is TRBV19 and J is TRBJ1-5, with unresolved D. The V end was cut by 2 bases, the J end by 5 bases, with 7 bases between. Germline CDR1 and CDR2: LNHDA and SQIVND (reference sequence). The CDR3 is made up of 13 amino acids. Here the CDR3 reads CASSISSYQPQHF. DNA for the CDR3: TGTGCCAGTAGTATATCTTCCTATCAGCCCCAGCATTTT.